What follows are 8 T cell receptor beta chains derived from one specimen sequenced in a study of blood T cell repertoires in COVID-19. The data were produced by immunoSEQ multiplex PCR, yet TCRdb's version contains in-frame clones alone and is incomplete. This table has tens of thousands of clones, 80% to 90% appearing once. The sample was peripheral blood. The receptors here all came from a man aged 45-60 years with acute or convalescent COVID-19.

The gene calls are TRBV5-6 and TRBJ2-7; TRBD1 aligns across 7 bases. The CDR3 runs to 13 residues. The germline V gene has CDR1 SGHDT and CDR2 YYEEEE. Trimming removed 6 bases from V and 1 base from J; junction bases left unmatched: 4. The CDR3 bases are TGTGCCAGCAAGGGGACAGTTTCCTACGAGCAGTACTTC. Translating gives CASKGTVSYEQYF.

The gene calls are TRBV6-5 and TRBJ2-1; 7 nucleotides agree with TRBD1. The V gene's germline CDR1 is MNHEY and CDR2 SVGAGI. Losses at the gene ends were 7 bases for V and 4 bases for J; bases not matched to a gene: 10. The CDR3 extends over 15 amino acids. CDR3 sequence: CASKAGTASYNEQFF. The CDR3 nucleotides are TGTGCCAGCAAGGCTGGGACAGCCAGTTACAATGAGCAGTTCTTC.

The genes are TRBV6-1 and TRBJ2-1; 9 bases line up with TRBD2. The germline CDR1 and CDR2 sequences are MNHNS and SASEGT. The CDR3 runs 14 residues. After removal of 2 bases from V and 8 bases from J, the junction contained 4 bases not matched to a gene. The CDR3 DNA reads TGTGCCAGCAGTGAATTAGCGGGAGCAGATGAGCAGTTCTTC. This translates into CASSELAGADEQFF.

This chain connects TRBV27 to TRBJ1-5, with D possibly TRBD1 on 5 matching bases. V lost 7 bases and J 7 bases, leaving 20 bases between the germline ends. The germline CDR1 and CDR2 sequences are MNHEY and SMNVEV (reference sequence). There are 15 residues in the CDR3. CDR3 protein: CASTQTGGVGQPQHF. The DNA for the CDR3 is TGTGCCAGCACCCAGACCGGGGGGGTAGGCCAGCCCCAGCATTTT.

The genes are TRBV7-9 and TRBJ1-4; D is unresolved. V was pared by 5 bases and J by 3 bases, with 13 bases between. Germline CDR1 reads SEHNR; CDR2 reads FQNEAQ (reference sequence). The CDR3 length is 15 residues. The CDR3 DNA sequence: TGTGCCAGCAGCGCCCGATCCGGGGCTAATGAAAAACTGTTTTTT. It translates to CASSARSGANEKLFF.

V and J are TRBV7-8 and TRBJ2-5; D is undetermined. CDR1 SGHVS and CDR2 FQNEAQ come from the germline V gene. Trimming stripped 1 base from V and 5 bases from J, with 11 bases between. The CDR3 totals 14 residues. CDR3 sequence (DNA): TGTGCCAGCAGCTTAGTGCGGCAGTACGAGACCCAGTACTTC. This sequence encodes CASSLVRQYETQYF.

This rearrangement joins TRBV5-1 to TRBJ1-4, with a weak D call TRBD1 (5 bases). The V end lost 4 bases, the J end lost 6 bases, and 16 bases lay between the germline ends. The CDR3 has 15 amino acids. Germline V gene data show CDR1 as SGHRS and CDR2 as YFSETQ. For the CDR3, the DNA is TGCGCCAGCAGCCCCGCTGGGGCTGCGGATGAAAAACTGTTTTTT. Protein: CASSPAGAADEKLFF.

DNA of the CDR3: TGCGCCAGCAGCCGCGGGGAGGGCAGGGGGCTTGAAAAACTGTTTTTT. Translated, it gives CASSRGEGRGLEKLFF. The J gene is TRBJ1-4, the V gene TRBV5-1, with 8 bases fitting TRBD1. Germline values: CDR1 SGHRS, CDR2 YFSETQ. The CDR3 has 16 amino acids. V gave up 4 bases and J gave up 7 bases; unmatched junction bases: 12.